This T cell receptor (beta chain) was identified during a study of T cell responses to AZD1222 COVID-19 vaccine. The study's findings and limits: Spike-specific TCR breadth and depth both grew after two AZD1222 doses. Researchers report vaccine-associated CD4 TCRs spanning spike, with dominance at 160-218 and 743-854. Baseline seropositives among AZD1222 recipients totaled only five or six.

As regards this clone: What it binds is unknown.

The method was immunoSEQ multiplex PCR; TCRdb's version includes in-frame clones alone and lacks a portion of them. The repertoire includes roughly 120,000 clones, 70% to 90% of them detected once, and around 7.7% sits in the top ten. V shed 6 bases and J shed 7 bases, with 13 bases lying between them. The CDR3 sequence is 13 residues long. The germline CDR1 and CDR2 sequences are MDHEN and SYDVKM. Sample: peripheral blood, taken on day 0 of AZD1222 vaccination. The receptor was isolated from an adult in good health. The chain recombines TRBV28 with TRBJ2-1; no clear D. This CDR3 is CASSRTVLNEQFF. The CDR3 nucleotides are TGTGCCAGCAGCAGGACGGTTTTAAATGAGCAGTTCTTC.